The present T cell receptor beta chain was sequenced within a study of blood T cells in healthy people across ages. Study outcomes and limitations: It was the long-lived donors that had more naive CD4+ cells and higher diversity than aged donors.

Losses at the gene ends were 7 bases for V and 8 bases for J; bases not matched to a gene: 13. Germline V gene sequence: CDR1 ENHRY, CDR2 SYGVKD. This CDR3 comprises 15 residues. Turning to this clonotype: Its antigen remains unidentified.

A J-beta primer mix and a sample-barcoded 5' primer were used in a second PCR of about 6 to 12 cycles. Each CDR3 protein is one row after TCRdb ran MiXCR on the 5' RACE reads. The profile shows 550,000 to 600,000 distinct CDR3 sequences, approximately 25% of them singletons. The receptor was derived from a woman aged 70 to 79 in good health. The chain joins TRBV10-3 to TRBJ2-1, with TRBD2 identical over 8 bases. The sample comprised blood. CDR3 coding DNA: TGTGCCATCACCGGGGGGGGTAGCGGGGTCGATGAGCAGTTCTTC. This translates into CAITGGGSGVDEQFF.